These 26 T cell receptor beta chains came from one sample sequenced in a study of T-cell reconstitution after alpha-beta-depleted transplantation in children. During its preparation, the TCRbeta library received unique molecular identifiers. A single record per CDR3 protein comes from TCRdb applying MiXCR to the PCR reads. The sample includes some 120,000 distinct CDR3 sequences, over 9% of them seen just once. Source: PBMCs, taken before TCRalphabeta/CD19-depleted stem cell transplant. Receptors were obtained from a boy aged 2 to 9 with acute lymphoblastic leukemia, due to receive a stem cell transplant.

This sequence joins TRBV20-1 and TRBJ2-1, with 8 bases matching TRBD2. V shed 0 bases, J shed 6 bases, and the junction held 10 bases outside the gene matches. Germline assignment: CDR1 DFQATT and CDR2 SNEGSKA (reference sequence). The CDR3 contains 16 residues. The CDR3 coding sequence is TGCAGTGCTAGAGATCGGGCGAAGCGGGAGACCAATGAGCAGTTCTTC. Its translation is CSARDRAKRETNEQFF.

The table lists this clonotype with a count of one. This may arise from a read error, as a much more abundant clone is one base away. V usage is TRBV5-6 and J usage is TRBJ2-1; 7 bases agree with TRBD2. The CDR3 has 16 residues. The J segment lost 10 bases and the V segment lost 3 bases, leaving 16 bases of the junction unmatched. Germline CDR1 is SGHDT and CDR2 is YYEEEE. CDR3 nucleotide sequence: TGTGCCAGCAGCTCCGAAACTAGCGTGATGGCCGGCGAGCAGTTCTTC. Translated, it gives CASSSETSVMAGEQFF.

The chain employs TRBV20-1 and TRBJ2-1; D gene uncertain. The CDR3 loop spans 11 amino acids. The V and J ends lost 7 bases and 5 bases respectively, with 9 bases between them. Germline V gene data show CDR1 as DFQATT and CDR2 as SNEGSKA (reference sequence). The CDR3 nucleotides read TGCAGTGGTGATTTTAACAATGAGCAGTTCTTC. This sequence encodes CSGDFNNEQFF.

This clonotype was counted between two and nine times. CDR3: CASQLVARSYNEQFF. CDR3 in DNA: TGCGCCAGCCAACTAGTTGCCAGGTCCTACAATGAGCAGTTCTTC. The V gene is TRBV5-1, the J gene TRBJ2-1, with a weak D call TRBD2 (5 bases). This CDR3 contains 15 residues. Germline CDR1 is SGHRS and CDR2 is YFSETQ. V gave up 7 bases and J gave up 1 base, with 15 bases separating them.

This chain joins TRBV12-3 or TRBV12-4 and TRBJ1-5, with D tentatively TRBD1 (5 bases). CDR3 size: 14 residues. V lost 3 bases and J lost 7, with 13 bases in between. The CDR3 sequence: CASSLGDGGQPQHF. The CDR3 DNA reads as TGTGCCAGCAGTTTGGGTGATGGGGGACAGCCCCAGCATTTT.

The chain combines TRBV7-8 with TRBJ1-6; no reliable D call. Trimming left V 3 bases short and J 9 bases short, with 9 bases between. The CDR3 contains 13 residues. Germline V lookup: CDR1 SGHVS, CDR2 FQNEAQ. The CDR3 loop is CASSLALSSPLHF. The CDR3 DNA sequence: TGTGCCAGCAGCTTGGCGCTTAGTTCACCCCTCCACTTT. Full variable domain (remainder filled in from reference TRBV7-8 and TRBJ1-6): GAGVSQSPRYKVAKRGQDVALRCDPISGHVSLFWYQQALGQGPEFLTYFQNEAQLDKSGLPSDRFFAERPEGSVSTLKIQRTQQEDSAVYLCASSLALSSPLHFGNGTRLTVT.

The table lists this clonotype with a few counts. The CDR3 region has the DNA TGTGCCAGCAGCGCCCGCCGGGAGGGCCTTGGGGCCAAAAACATTCAGTACTTC. Protein sequence: CASSARREGLGAKNIQYF. The rearrangement uses TRBV9 and TRBJ2-4, with 8 bases that match TRBD2. The CDR3 loop spans 18 amino acids. The trim removed 3 bases at V and 1 base at J, leaving 12 bases unmatched. Germline values: CDR1 SGDLS, CDR2 YYNGEE.

This clonotype has a handful of counts. The chain recombines TRBV2 with TRBJ1-5; D uncertain. With 3 bases removed from V and 5 bases from J, the gap between germline ends came to 11 bases. The germline V gene encodes CDR1 SNHLY and CDR2 FYNNEI. This CDR3 comprises 14 residues. The CDR3 coding sequence is TGTGCCAGCAGTGATCGGGTAGGGCATCAGCCCCAGCATTTT. Translating gives CASSDRVGHQPQHF. Drawing the rest from reference TRBV2 and TRBJ1-5, the complete variable domain is EPEVTQTPSHQVTQMGQEVILRCVPISNHLYFYWYRQILGQKVEFLVSFYNNEISEKSEIFDDQFSVERPDGSNFTLKIRSTKLEDSAMYFCASSDRVGHQPQHFGDGTRLSIL.

This clonotype has at least ten counts. The rearrangement links TRBV12-3 or TRBV12-4 to TRBJ2-3; 8 positions agree with TRBD2. This CDR3 region has 15 residues. The V segment lost 5 bases and the J segment 5 bases; nucleotides outside the gene matches: 9. CDR3 region: CASSTQAGAVDTQYF. The CDR3 DNA sequence: TGTGCCAGCAGTACGCAAGCGGGAGCGGTAGATACGCAGTATTTT.

The chain employs TRBV15 and TRBJ2-1, with 9 bases that match TRBD2. The germline V gene has CDR1 LNHNV and CDR2 YYDKDF (reference sequence). The CDR3 is made up of 14 amino acids. After removal of 4 bases from V and 9 bases from J, the junction contained 7 bases not matched to a gene. CDR3 nucleotide sequence: TGTGCCACCAGCACATGGGCGGGAGGGATTGAGCAGTTCTTC. Its protein is CATSTWAGGIEQFF.

This clonotype was observed a handful of times. A read error may account for a junction end that differs from germline. V usage is TRBV29-1 and J usage is TRBJ2-5, with D perhaps TRBD1 (6 bases). The CDR3 length is 13 residues. The germline V gene has CDR1 SQVTM and CDR2 ANQGSEA. CDR3 sequence reads: CSVVATGQETHYF. The CDR3 DNA follows: TGCAGCGTTGTTGCGACAGGTCAAGAGACCCACTACTTC.

This clonotype was observed a few times. This chain uses TRBV5-1 with TRBJ1-5; weak D call: TRBD1 (5 bases). The CDR3 runs to 15 residues. V gave up 5 bases and J gave up 3 bases, with 15 bases separating them. Per germline, CDR1 SGHRS and CDR2 YFSETQ. CDR3 region: CASSLTGAYNQPQHF. In DNA, the CDR3 is TGCGCCAGCAGTCTGACCGGGGCGTACAATCAGCCCCAGCATTTT.

This clonotype was seen more than once but under ten times. This chain joins TRBV5-4 and TRBJ1-4, with D possibly matching TRBD1 (5 bases). The length of the CDR3 is 13 residues. Germline CDR1 is SGHNT and CDR2 is YYREEE (reference sequence). Trimming removed 1 base from V and 7 bases from J, with 8 bases in between. CDR3 nucleotide sequence: TGTGCCAGCAGCTTGCAGGGAGTTGAAAAACTGTTTTTT. It specifies CASSLQGVEKLFF.

The rearrangement links TRBV24-1 to TRBJ2-2, with 12 bases lining up with TRBD1. The germline V gene encodes CDR1 KGHDR and CDR2 SFDVKD. V shed 0 bases, J shed 6 bases, and the junction held 4 bases outside the gene matches. The CDR3 totals 17 residues. In DNA, the CDR3 is TGTGCCACCAGTGATTTGGGGACAGGGGGCTTACCCGGGGAGCTGTTTTTT. Encoded protein: CATSDLGTGGLPGELFF.

The chain has TRBV6-1 and TRBJ2-7; D ambiguous. The length of the CDR3 is 13 residues. CDR1 is MNHNS, CDR2 SASEGT, per germline. Trimming removed 7 bases from V and 3 bases from J, with 13 bases in between. The CDR3 sequence: CASTFLPNYEQYF. The CDR3, as DNA: TGTGCCAGCACCTTTCTCCCTAACTACGAGCAGTACTTC.

This clonotype showed up many times. The CDR3 reads CASSRGGTTGRYEQYF. CDR3 bases: TGTGCCAGCAGCCGAGGGGGGACTACCGGACGCTACGAGCAGTACTTC. This chain connects TRBV12-3 or TRBV12-4 to TRBJ2-7, with D possibly matching TRBD2 (7 bases). V dropped 6 bases and J dropped 3 bases, with 21 bases sitting between them. This CDR3 spans 16 amino acids.

This clonotype was detected only a few times. The rearrangement joins TRBV7-2 to TRBJ2-1, with TRBD2 identical over 8 bases. Unmatched junction bases numbered 5, after V lost 1 base and J lost 6 bases. The CDR3 length is 15 residues. The germline CDR1 and CDR2 sequences are SGHTA and FQGNSA. The CDR3 bases are TGTGCCAGCAGCTTAGTTAGCGGGGCGGCCAATGAGCAGTTCTTC. Amino acids: CASSLVSGAANEQFF.

Many counts were recorded for this clonotype. The chain has TRBV5-1 and TRBJ2-7; 10 nucleotides agree with TRBD2. The V gene end was trimmed by 0 bases and the J gene end by 6 bases; junction bases not matched to a gene: 6. Per the germline V gene, CDR1 is SGHRS and CDR2 is YFSETQ. The CDR3 is 15 residues long. In DNA, the CDR3 is TGCGCCAGCAGCTTGGTTGGTAGCGGGAGGCCCGAGCAGTACTTC. This encodes CASSLVGSGRPEQYF.

Ten or more counts support this clonotype. The chain is built from TRBV7-3 and TRBJ2-1; 7 bases map to TRBD2. V was pared by 5 bases and J by 0 bases, with 10 bases of the junction left unmatched. The germline V gene has CDR1 SGHTA and CDR2 FQGTGA. CDR3 length: 17 residues. CDR3 residues: CASSARPSGSSYNEQFF. In DNA form, the CDR3 reads TGTGCCAGCAGCGCCCGTCCTAGCGGTAGCTCCTACAATGAGCAGTTCTTC.

Only a few counts were recorded for this clonotype. CDR3 in DNA: TGTGCCAGCAGTGACTCAGCGAGCACCGGGGAGCTGTTTTTT. Translation gives CASSDSASTGELFF. The gene calls are TRBV6-4 and TRBJ2-2; D unresolved. CDR3 length: 14 amino acids. The germline V gene encodes CDR1 MRHNA and CDR2 SNTAGT. The V end was cut by 0 bases, the J end by 4 bases, with 6 bases between.

The gene calls are TRBV20-1 and TRBJ2-1; no clear D. The CDR3 is made up of 13 amino acids. Trimming took off 3 bases at V and 2 bases at J, with 8 bases between the two ends. Looked up from germline, CDR1 is DFQATT and CDR2 is SNEGSKA (reference sequence). Here the CDR3 DNA reads TGCAGTGCTAGGTCCCGGGCCTACAATGAGCAGTTCTTC. This translates into CSARSRAYNEQFF.

This clonotype was seen a few times. The chain is built from TRBV12-3 or TRBV12-4 and TRBJ2-1, with TRBD2 as a possible D gene (6 bases). The V end was cut by 5 bases, the J end by 7 bases, with 15 bases between. The CDR3 totals 14 residues. The CDR3 region is CASSGGTPGNEQFF. The CDR3 DNA sequence: TGTGCCAGCAGTGGCGGGACTCCGGGGAATGAGCAGTTCTTC.

This clonotype showed up many times. CDR3 nucleotide sequence: TGCGCCAGCAGCTTCGCCCTAAGGAGTGCCCGTGGGAATGAGCAGTTCTTC. Encoded protein: CASSFALRSARGNEQFF. The V gene is TRBV5-1, the J gene TRBJ2-1, with D unclear. Trimming pared 2 bases from V and 7 bases from J, leaving 22 bases between. Germline assignment: CDR1 SGHRS and CDR2 YFSETQ. This CDR3 region has 17 residues.

This clonotype was counted at least ten times. The chain employs TRBV5-1 and TRBJ2-5; 9 bases line up with TRBD2. Unmatched junction bases numbered 5, after V lost 0 bases and J lost 5 bases. The germline V gene encodes CDR1 SGHRS and CDR2 YFSETQ. The CDR3 extends over 15 amino acids. The CDR3 DNA is TGCGCCAGCAGCTTGGAGGCTAGCGGGATTGAGACCCAGTACTTC. Translated: CASSLEASGIETQYF.

This clonotype was observed at least ten times. This sequence joins TRBV5-6 and TRBJ2-7; TRBD2 agrees at 8 bases. From germline, CDR1 is SGHDT and CDR2 YYEEEE. This CDR3 region has 16 residues. Unmatched junction bases numbered 11, after V lost 6 bases and J lost 0 bases. CDR3 sequence (DNA): TGTGCCAGCACCCGCCGAAGGCTAGCGGGCTCCTACGAGCAGTACTTC. Encoded protein: CASTRRRLAGSYEQYF.

This clonotype was recorded at least ten times. The rearrangement links TRBV20-1 to TRBJ2-7; 7 bases line up with TRBD1. Looked up from germline, CDR1 is DFQATT and CDR2 is SNEGSKA (reference sequence). The CDR3 is made up of 14 amino acids. The ends lost 3 bases at V and 2 bases at J; junction bases unmatched: 7. The DNA for the CDR3 is TGCAGTGCTAGTCCGAGGGGGCTGACCTACGAGCAGTACTTC. Amino acid sequence: CSASPRGLTYEQYF.